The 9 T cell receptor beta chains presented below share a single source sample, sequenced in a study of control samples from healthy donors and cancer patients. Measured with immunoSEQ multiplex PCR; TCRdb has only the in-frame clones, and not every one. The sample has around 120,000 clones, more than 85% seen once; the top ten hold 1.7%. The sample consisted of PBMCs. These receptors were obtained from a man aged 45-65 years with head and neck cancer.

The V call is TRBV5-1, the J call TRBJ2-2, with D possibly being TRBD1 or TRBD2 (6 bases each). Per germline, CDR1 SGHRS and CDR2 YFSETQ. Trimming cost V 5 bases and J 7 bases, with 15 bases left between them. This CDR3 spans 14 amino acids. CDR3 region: CASSRGQNHGELFF. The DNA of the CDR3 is TGCGCCAGCAGTCGGGGGCAGAATCACGGGGAGCTGTTTTTT.

The CDR3 sequence: CASSPPQLSEQYF. The CDR3 DNA reads as TGTGCCAGCAGCCCGCCTCAGTTATCCGAGCAGTACTTC. The J gene is TRBJ2-7, the V gene TRBV7-9; D is undetermined. Trimming took 5 bases from V and 6 from J, leaving 14 bases between them. Germline-derived CDR1 and CDR2 are SEHNR and FQNEAQ (reference sequence). The CDR3 consists of 13 residues.

DNA for the CDR3: TGTGCCAGCAGGGGACAGGGCCTCCCCGGTGGAGAGCAGTACTTC. It is translated as CASRGQGLPGGEQYF. The chain joins TRBV2 to TRBJ2-7; 9 bases fit TRBD1. The CDR3 sequence is 15 residues long. The J segment lost 7 bases and the V segment lost 6 bases, leaving 13 bases of the junction unmatched. The germline V gene encodes CDR1 SNHLY and CDR2 FYNNEI.

The CDR3 DNA is TGTGCCAGCAGCCCTCACAATGAGCAGTTCTTC. Its protein product is CASSPHNEQFF. The chain carries TRBV6-2 or TRBV6-3 and TRBJ2-1, with D unclear. Deletions cut 6 bases from V and 5 bases from J, with 5 bases between. CDR3 length: 11 amino acids. Germline V gives CDR1 MNHEY, CDR2 SVGEGT.

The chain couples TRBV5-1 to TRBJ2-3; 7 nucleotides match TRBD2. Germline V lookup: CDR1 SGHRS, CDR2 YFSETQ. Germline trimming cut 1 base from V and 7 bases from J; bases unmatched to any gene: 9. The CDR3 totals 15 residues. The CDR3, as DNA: TGCGCCAGCAGCTTGACTAGCGCCTCCGTCAATACGCAGTATTTT. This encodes CASSLTSASVNTQYF.

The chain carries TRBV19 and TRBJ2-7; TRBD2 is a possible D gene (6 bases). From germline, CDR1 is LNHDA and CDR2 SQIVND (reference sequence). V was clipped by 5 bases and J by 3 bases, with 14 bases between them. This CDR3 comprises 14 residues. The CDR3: CASSLGGRRYEQYF. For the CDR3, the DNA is TGTGCCAGTAGTCTGGGAGGACGCCGCTACGAGCAGTACTTC.

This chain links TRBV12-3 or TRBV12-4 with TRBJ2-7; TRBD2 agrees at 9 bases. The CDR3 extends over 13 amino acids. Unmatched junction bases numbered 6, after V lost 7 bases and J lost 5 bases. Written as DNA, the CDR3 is TGTGCCAGCACCGGGCGGGAGGGGGACGAGCAGTACTTC. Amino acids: CASTGREGDEQYF.

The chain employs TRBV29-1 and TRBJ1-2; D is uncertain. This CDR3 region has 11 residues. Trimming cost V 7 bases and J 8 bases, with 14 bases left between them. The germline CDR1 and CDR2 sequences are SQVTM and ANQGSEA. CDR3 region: CSALVQGGYTF. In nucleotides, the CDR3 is TGCAGCGCCCTTGTACAAGGGGGCTACACCTTC.

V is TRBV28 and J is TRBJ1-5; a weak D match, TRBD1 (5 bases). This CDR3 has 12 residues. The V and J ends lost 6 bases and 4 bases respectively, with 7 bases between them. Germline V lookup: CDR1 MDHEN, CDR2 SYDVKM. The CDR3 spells CASRGVNQPQHF. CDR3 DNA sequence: TGTGCCAGCAGGGGGGTGAATCAGCCCCAGCATTTT.